Each of the 27 T cell receptor beta chains below was sequenced from the same sample in a study of Graves' ophthalmopathy and Graves' hyperthyroidism. Amplification of TCR beta CDR3 regions used RNA transcripts. HTBI primers were employed in first-round RT-PCR, then a second-round multiplex PCR followed. TCRdb fed the multiplex PCR reads into MiXCR, producing one record per CDR3 protein. There are some 520,000 distinct CDR3 sequences in the sample; approximately 15% occur only once, and around 9.8% lies in the top ten. What was sequenced was blood. Receptors originate from a young woman with Graves' ophthalmopathy.

A word on this clonotype: This may stem from a read error, because a much larger clone lies one nucleotide away. It is likely a read error, because the conserved phenylalanine at the end of the CDR3 is missing. This chain uses TRBV12-3 or TRBV12-4 with TRBJ2-2, with D perhaps TRBD1 (5 bases). V shed 7 bases and J shed 5 bases, with 17 bases lying between them. This CDR3 spans 15 amino acids. The CDR3 DNA reads as TGTGCCAGCACCCTACACGGCCCAGGGACCGGGGAGCTGTTTTTG. The encoded protein is CASTLHGPGTGELFL.

This clonotype turned up a few times. This could be a read error, since a much larger clone is one nucleotide away. The V and J genes are TRBV9 and TRBJ2-5, with D perhaps matching TRBD1 or TRBD2 (5 bases each). Germline V lookup: CDR1 SGDLS, CDR2 YYNGEE. CDR3 length: 13 residues. CDR3: CASSPRFLGTLYF. The CDR3 DNA reads TGTGCCAGCAGCCCCCGTTTTTTGGGGACCCTGTACTTC.

This clonotype was observed at least ten times. The chain recombines TRBV28 with TRBJ2-7, with D perhaps being TRBD1 or TRBD2 (5 bases each). With 4 bases removed from V and 2 bases from J, the gap between germline ends came to 21 bases. This CDR3 is built from 17 residues. The germline CDR1 and CDR2 sequences are MDHEN and SYDVKM. The CDR3 DNA reads TGTGCCAGCAGTTCCGACGTGGGACGGAGGTCGACCTACGAGCAGTACTTC. Translating it yields CASSSDVGRRSTYEQYF.

This clonotype was recorded at least ten times. The chain uses TRBV19 and TRBJ1-5; D gene uncertain. V was pared by 3 bases and J by 4 bases, with 13 bases between. The length of the CDR3 is 15 residues. Germline CDR1 LNHDA, CDR2 SQIVND (reference sequence). The CDR3: CASSIFRAANQPQHF. The DNA for the CDR3 is TGTGCCAGTAGTATTTTTCGAGCAGCAAATCAGCCCCAGCATTTT.

This chain links TRBV11-2 with TRBJ1-1, with D hard to call. Trimming removed 0 bases at V and 1 base at J, with 15 bases between. The CDR3 sequence is 17 residues long. CDR1 SGHAT and CDR2 FQNNGV come from the germline V gene. This CDR3 reads CASSLDSVGRGNTEAFF. In DNA form, the CDR3 reads TGTGCCAGCAGCTTAGATTCGGTCGGCCGGGGGAACACTGAAGCTTTCTTT.

This clonotype was detected many times. The gene calls are TRBV2 and TRBJ2-7; D is tentatively TRBD1 or TRBD2 (5 bases each). Per the germline V gene, CDR1 is SNHLY and CDR2 is FYNNEI. Trimming cost V 7 bases and J 0 bases, with 13 bases left between them. The CDR3 spans 14 residues. The CDR3 is CASKGAGSSYEQYF. CDR3 sequence (DNA): TGTGCCAGCAAAGGGGCTGGGAGCTCCTACGAGCAGTACTTC.

Many counts were recorded for this clonotype. One junction end disagrees with the germline gene, perhaps due to a read error. This chain links TRBV20-1 with TRBJ2-5; no clear D gene. The CDR3 totals 12 residues. Germline-derived CDR1 and CDR2 are DFQATT and SNEGSKA (reference sequence). The CDR3 DNA sequence: TGCAGTGCTAGCAGGTGGGAAGAGATCCAGTACTTC. Amino acids: CSASRWEEIQYF.

This clonotype came up many times. V gene TRBV11-1 combines with J gene TRBJ2-7, with D tentatively TRBD2 (6 bases). The germline gives CDR1 SGHAT, CDR2 FQDESV (reference sequence). Trimming left V 2 bases short and J 6 bases short, with 20 bases between. This CDR3 comprises 16 residues. This CDR3 reads CASSLSTAFLGGEQYF. The DNA of the CDR3 is TGTGCCAGCAGCTTAAGTACAGCCTTCTTGGGGGGCGAGCAGTACTTC.

This clonotype was observed at least ten times. The chain joins TRBV28 to TRBJ1-2; 10 nucleotides agree with TRBD1. CDR3 length: 13 residues. The V gene's germline CDR1 is MDHEN and CDR2 SYDVKM. V lost 6 bases to trimming and J lost 8 bases; unmatched junction nucleotides: 6. CDR3 coding DNA: TGTGCCAGCAGGGACAGGGGGGGCCTAGGCTACACCTTC. Translation gives CASRDRGGLGYTF.

This chain connects TRBV12-3 or TRBV12-4 to TRBJ2-3; D remains ambiguous. V lost 0 bases and J lost 2, with 6 bases in between. The CDR3 consists of 14 residues. The CDR3 coding sequence is TGTGCCAGCAGTTTAGCGGCGTCCACAGATACGCAGTATTTT. This sequence encodes CASSLAASTDTQYF.

The chain is built from TRBV6-1 and TRBJ1-2; 9 bases are a match to TRBD1. V lost 7 bases, J lost 5 bases, and 14 bases stayed unmatched. This CDR3 has 16 residues. Germline assignment: CDR1 MNHNS and CDR2 SASEGT. The CDR3 loop reads CASIVGQGPLTYGYTF. CDR3 nucleotide sequence: TGTGCCAGCATTGTCGGACAGGGGCCTCTTACATATGGCTACACCTTC.

This clonotype was found a few times. A much bigger clone sits one base away, suggesting this may be a read error. The conserved final phenylalanine or tryptophan is absent from the CDR3, which likely points to a read error. The V and J genes are TRBV5-8 and TRBJ1-2; unclear D gene. The germline V and J ends were trimmed by 2 bases and 2 bases, with 13 bases remaining between them. This CDR3 is 15 amino acids long. Germline loops: CDR1 SGHTS, CDR2 YDEGEE. The CDR3 DNA reads TGTGCCAGCAGCTTTCGGATCTTAGGGAACTATGGCTACACCGTC. Its protein is CASSFRILGNYGYTV.

This clonotype has only a few counts. This chain joins TRBV7-8 and TRBJ2-7, with 8 bases aligning to TRBD2. The junction had 7 bases not matched to a gene; V was cut back by 5 bases and J by 7 bases. This CDR3 region has 13 residues. Germline assignment: CDR1 SGHVS and CDR2 FQNEAQ. CDR3 bases: TGTGCCAGCAGCCGCCCCGGGAGGGGTGAGCAGTACTTC. Protein sequence: CASSRPGRGEQYF.

This clonotype was recorded at least ten times. The chain is built from TRBV27 and TRBJ2-5; 10 nucleotides agree with TRBD1. Germline values: CDR1 MNHEY, CDR2 SMNVEV (reference sequence). The CDR3 consists of 15 residues. Trimming removed 4 bases from V and 5 bases from J; junction bases left unmatched: 7. DNA of the CDR3: TGTGCCAGCAGTTCCGACAGGGGGCGGAAGGAGACCCAGTACTTC. Translated: CASSSDRGRKETQYF.

This rearrangement joins TRBV20-1 to TRBJ2-2; unclear D gene. The V end lost 1 base, the J end lost 7 bases, and 4 bases lay between the germline ends. The CDR3 length is 11 residues. Per germline, CDR1 DFQATT and CDR2 SNEGSKA (reference sequence). CDR3 in amino acids: CSARAVGELFF. CDR3 DNA sequence: TGCAGTGCTAGAGCCGTCGGGGAGCTGTTTTTT.

The table lists this clonotype with many counts. The CDR3, as DNA: TGTGCCAGCAGTAAAAGGACAGGGGTTGTTGATTCACCCCTCCACTTT. Protein product: CASSKRTGVVDSPLHF. This chain links TRBV12-3 or TRBV12-4 with TRBJ1-6, with 9 bases identical to TRBD1. J lost 8 bases, V lost 5 bases, and 10 bases had no gene match. CDR3 length equals 16 residues.

Here the CDR3 reads CASSLAAAAGAQYF. CDR3 coding DNA: TGTGCCAGCAGCTTAGCGGCAGCGGCGGGGGCCCAGTACTTC. The chain joins TRBV7-2 to TRBJ2-5; TRBD2 matches at 7 bases. After removal of 0 bases from V and 9 bases from J, the junction contained 7 bases not matched to a gene. The germline CDR1 and CDR2 sequences are SGHTA and FQGNSA. The CDR3 sequence is 14 residues long.

The gene calls are TRBV5-1 and TRBJ1-2, with D unclear. CDR3 length: 12 amino acids. V was shortened by 3 bases and J by 8 bases, with 11 bases between the two germline ends. CDR1 is SGHRS and CDR2 is YFSETQ in the germline V gene. CDR3 bases: TGCGCCAGCAGCTCGGCGGGAGGCGGCTACACCTTC. Amino acids: CASSSAGGGYTF.

The chain uses TRBV2 and TRBJ2-5, with a tentative D call TRBD2 (8 bases). V lost 8 bases, J lost 3 bases, and 19 bases lay in between. The CDR3 is made up of 15 amino acids. The germline V gene encodes CDR1 SNHLY and CDR2 FYNNEI. The CDR3 nucleotides are TGTGCCAGCCTCCCGGGGGGGACAGTAAAAGAGACCCAGTACTTC. It codes for CASLPGGTVKETQYF.

This clonotype has only a few counts. V and J are TRBV5-1 and TRBJ2-7; TRBD2 agrees at 8 bases. The trim removed 0 bases at V and 3 bases at J, leaving 5 bases unmatched. Germline CDR1 SGHRS, CDR2 YFSETQ. The CDR3 spans 15 residues. The CDR3 DNA follows: TGCGCCAGCAGCTTGGGAGCGGGGGACGGCTACGAGCAGTACTTC. This gives the protein CASSLGAGDGYEQYF.

This clonotype was counted at least ten times. The chain is built from TRBV9 and TRBJ2-2; possible D gene TRBD1, 5 bases. V was clipped by 4 bases and J by 4 bases, with 14 bases between them. The CDR3 has 15 residues. Germline V gene data show CDR1 as SGDLS and CDR2 as YYNGEE. CDR3 amino acids: CASSPTTEFTGELFF. As DNA, the CDR3 is TGTGCCAGCAGCCCTACGACAGAGTTCACCGGGGAGCTGTTTTTT.

This clonotype has ten or more counts. DNA of the CDR3: TGTGCCTGGGGGACGATGGGGGCCACTGAAGCTTTCTTT. Encoded protein: CAWGTMGATEAFF. This chain connects TRBV30 to TRBJ1-1; possible D gene TRBD1, 6 bases. This CDR3 spans 13 amino acids. V was shortened by 5 bases and J by 4 bases, with 14 bases between the two germline ends. CDR1 is GTSNPN and CDR2 is SVGIG in the germline V gene (reference sequence).

This clonotype was seen ten or more times. The chain combines TRBV12-5 with TRBJ2-7, with D perhaps matching TRBD1 (6 bases). The germline CDR1 and CDR2 sequences are LGHNT and FRNRAP. This CDR3 spans 14 amino acids. V was cut by 7 bases and J by 0 bases, with 13 bases left in between. Here the CDR3 reads CASAPDSSSYEQYF. The CDR3 DNA follows: TGTGCTAGTGCCCCGGACAGTTCCTCCTACGAGCAGTACTTC.

This clonotype has a count of ten or more. J is TRBJ1-1 and V is TRBV11-2; D is ambiguous. This CDR3 is 13 amino acids long. CDR1 and CDR2 (germline): SGHAT, FQNNGV. Between the trimmed V and J ends, which lost 5 bases and 1 base, there was a span of 8 bases. CDR3 amino acids: CASSPSKNTEAFF. DNA for the CDR3: TGTGCCAGCAGCCCCTCCAAGAACACTGAAGCTTTCTTT.

This clonotype was found a few times. The DNA of the CDR3 is TGCAGTGCACGGGACAGGGGAAATGGGGCCAACGTCCTGACTTTC. It is translated as CSARDRGNGANVLTF. The chain links TRBV20-1 to TRBJ2-6; 10 nucleotides match TRBD1. The junction had 5 bases not matched to a gene; V was cut back by 6 bases and J by 3 bases. CDR3 length equals 15 residues. Germline V gene data show CDR1 as DFQATT and CDR2 as SNEGSKA (reference sequence).

This clonotype appeared many times. The rearrangement joins TRBV6-2 or TRBV6-3 to TRBJ2-2; TRBD2 aligns across 14 bases. J lost 0 bases, V lost 2 bases, and 5 bases had no gene match. The CDR3 totals 19 residues. Per the germline V gene, CDR1 is MNHEY and CDR2 is SVGEGT. This chain's CDR3 is CASSYPRTSGGTNTGELFF. For the CDR3, the DNA is TGTGCCAGCAGTTACCCCCGGACTAGCGGGGGGACGAACACCGGGGAGCTGTTTTTT.

As to this clonotype: An end of the junction differs from the germline gene, which may be a read error. The rearrangement joins TRBV24-1 to TRBJ2-5, with 14 bases that match TRBD2. CDR1 KGHDR and CDR2 SFDVKD come from the germline V gene. The CDR3 has 15 residues. CDR3 nucleotides: TGCGCCACCAGTGAGGGACTAGCGGGAGCTGAGACCAAGTACTTC. Protein sequence: CATSEGLAGAETKYF.